The 9 T cell receptor beta chains below were found in one sample sequenced in a study of human T cells and chemical hapten exposure. TCRdb independently ran MiXCR on the RACE reads; one entry per CDR3 protein. The sample lists about 380,000 distinct CDR3 sequences, roughly 4.8% occurring once. Time point indicated: patch test 1, 2 weeks after DPC sensitization. Treatment of the sample: therapeutic diphenylcyclopropenone sensitization with weekly scalp DPC. The sample was whole blood, taken in connection with sensitization to the hapten diphenylcyclopropenone (DPC). Receptors originate from a woman between 50 and 59 years old with alopecia areata. Some clones in this sample may be carry-over from other donors' samples.

As concerns this clonotype: A much more abundant neighbour one base away suggests this may be a read error. The V gene is TRBV2, the J gene TRBJ2-3; 11 nucleotides agree with TRBD2. V shed 6 bases and J 4 bases; nucleotides not matched to a gene: 3. This CDR3 has 14 amino acids. Germline V gene data show CDR1 as SNHLY and CDR2 as FYNNEI. CDR3 nucleotides: TGTGCCAGCAGAATTAGCGGGGGGGCAGATACGCAGTATTTT. This encodes CASRISGGADTQYF.

This clonotype was observed at least ten times. The chain carries TRBV27 and TRBJ2-5; D uncertain. Germline values: CDR1 MNHEY, CDR2 SMNVEV (reference sequence). V gave up 3 bases and J gave up 4 bases, with 6 bases separating them. The CDR3 is 12 amino acids. Written as DNA, the CDR3 is TGTGCCAGCAGTTTCAACGGAGAGACCCAGTACTTC. It codes for CASSFNGETQYF.

At least ten counts were recorded for this clonotype. The V call is TRBV6-5, the J call TRBJ2-7; TRBD2 matches at 8 bases. Germline V CDR1 and CDR2: MNHEY, SVGAGI. Trimming removed 6 bases from V and 4 bases from J; junction bases left unmatched: 11. The CDR3 is made up of 15 amino acids. CDR3 coding DNA: TGTGCCAGCAGCCCTGGAGCGGGAGACGGGTACGAGCAGTACTTC. Translating it yields CASSPGAGDGYEQYF.

This clonotype was seen many times. The V gene is TRBV29-1, the J gene TRBJ1-1, with D uncertain. Germline values: CDR1 SQVTM, CDR2 ANQGSEA. The CDR3 is 11 residues long. Trimming shortened V by 8 bases and J by 0 bases, and 7 bases separated the two germline ends. The CDR3 spells CSSSLNTEAFF. The CDR3 nucleotides are TGCAGCTCGTCCCTGAACACTGAAGCTTTCTTT.

This chain connects TRBV10-3 to TRBJ1-5, with TRBD1 matching 7 bases. Per the germline V gene, CDR1 is ENHRY and CDR2 is SYGVKD. Trimming cost V 2 bases and J 9 bases; bases outside gene matches: 7. The CDR3 consists of 14 residues. The CDR3 sequence is CAISEGDSGRPQHF. The DNA for the CDR3 is TGTGCCATCAGTGAGGGGGACAGTGGAAGGCCCCAGCATTTT.

The CDR3 DNA is TGTGCCAGCAGGCCCTACAGGGGGCGCGTGAACGAGCAGTACTTC. It encodes CASRPYRGRVNEQYF. The chain combines TRBV28 with TRBJ2-7; 9 bases match TRBD1. The germline V gene has CDR1 MDHEN and CDR2 SYDVKM. The CDR3 has 15 residues. Trimming removed 6 bases from V and 5 bases from J; junction bases left unmatched: 11.

This clonotype was counted many times. The chain employs TRBV11-2 and TRBJ2-1, with D maybe TRBD2 (6 bases). V dropped 6 bases and J dropped 6 bases, with 18 bases sitting between them. Germline V gene lookup returns CDR1 SGHAT and CDR2 FQNNGV. This CDR3 comprises 15 residues. Here the CDR3 reads CASSRDSYGGNEQFF. CDR3 nucleotide sequence: TGTGCCAGCAGTCGAGACAGCTACGGGGGCAATGAGCAGTTCTTC. Full variable domain (rest looked up from reference TRBV11-2 and TRBJ2-1): EAGVAQSPRYKIIEKRQSVAFWCNPISGHATLYWYQQILGQGPKLLIQFQNNGVVDDSQLPKDRFSAERLKGVDSTLKIQPAKLEDSAVYLCASSRDSYGGNEQFFGPGTRLTVL.

This clonotype has a count of ten or more. This chain uses TRBV6-5 with TRBJ1-1; no clear D gene. CDR1 and CDR2 from the germline V gene are MNHEY and SVGAGI. The germline V and J ends were trimmed by 4 bases and 1 base, with 13 bases remaining between them. The CDR3 covers 15 residues. CDR3 nucleotides: TGTGCCAGCAGTTCCCAATGGACCGAGAACACTGAAGCTTTCTTT. This encodes CASSSQWTENTEAFF.

This clonotype was recorded many times. The gene calls are TRBV2 and TRBJ1-6; 10 bases are shared with TRBD1. Germline lookup yields CDR1 SNHLY and CDR2 FYNNEI. V gave up 6 bases and J gave up 6 bases; unmatched junction bases: 5. The CDR3 loop spans 15 amino acids. In DNA form, the CDR3 reads TGTGCCAGCAGGGGGACAGGGGCTGGTAATTCACCCCTCCACTTT. It encodes CASRGTGAGNSPLHF.